A single T cell receptor beta chain is shown here with its context. What it binds is unknown. The source of the sample is a study of T cell repertoires in aging, cancer and after chemotherapy. General observations from the study: Median generation probability rose over the chemotherapy interval in each cancer cohort, suggesting rebound thymic output.

TCR beta rearrangements were amplified from peripheral blood genomic DNA. The V end lost 6 bases, the J end lost 6 bases, and 16 bases lay between the germline ends. The CDR3 is 14 residues long. Rearranged V-D-J TRB sequences were amplified with a mixed TRB-A/B primer pool. TCRdb called the multiplex PCR reads again in MiXCR, with one record for every CDR3 protein. Of about 4,300 distinct CDR3 sequences in the sample, roughly two fifths were seen once. The origin of this receptor is a human donor with a blood cancer. The chain has TRBV12-3 or TRBV12-4 and TRBJ2-3, with a tentative D call TRBD1 (6 bases). The sample was blood. CDR3 bases: TGTGCCAGCAGCCCCACCGACAGGTGGGATACGCAGTATTTT. Amino acid sequence: CASSPTDRWDTQYF.